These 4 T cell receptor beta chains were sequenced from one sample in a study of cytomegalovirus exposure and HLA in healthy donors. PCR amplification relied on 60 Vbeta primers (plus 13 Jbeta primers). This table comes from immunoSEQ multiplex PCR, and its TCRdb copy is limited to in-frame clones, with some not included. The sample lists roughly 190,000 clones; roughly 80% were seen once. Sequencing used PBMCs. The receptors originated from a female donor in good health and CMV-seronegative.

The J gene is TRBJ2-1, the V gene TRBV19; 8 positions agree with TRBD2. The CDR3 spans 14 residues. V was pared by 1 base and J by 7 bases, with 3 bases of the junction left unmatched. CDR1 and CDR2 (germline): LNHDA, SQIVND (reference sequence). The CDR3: CASSIAGGRNEQFF. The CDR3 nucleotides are TGTGCCAGTAGTATAGCGGGAGGGAGAAATGAGCAGTTCTTC. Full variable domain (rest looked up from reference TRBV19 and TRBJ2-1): DGGITQSPKYLFRKEGQNVTLSCEQNLNHDAMYWYRQDPGQGLRLIYYSQIVNDFQKGDIAEGYSVSREKKESFPLTVTSAQKNPTAFYLCASSIAGGRNEQFFGPGTRLTVL.

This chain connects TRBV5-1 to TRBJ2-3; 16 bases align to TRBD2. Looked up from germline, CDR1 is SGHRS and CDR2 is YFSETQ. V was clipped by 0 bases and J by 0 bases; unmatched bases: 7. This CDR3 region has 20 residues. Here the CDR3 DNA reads TGCGCCAGCAGCTTGGCCGGGACTAGCGGGGGGGCTCTAAGCACAGATACGCAGTATTTT. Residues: CASSLAGTSGGALSTDTQYF. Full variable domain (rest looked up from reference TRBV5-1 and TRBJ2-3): KAGVTQTPRYLIKTRGQQVTLSCSPISGHRSVSWYQQTPGQGLQFLFEYFSETQRNKGNFPGRFSGRQFSNSRSEMNVSTLELGDSALYLCASSLAGTSGGALSTDTQYFGPGTRLTVL.

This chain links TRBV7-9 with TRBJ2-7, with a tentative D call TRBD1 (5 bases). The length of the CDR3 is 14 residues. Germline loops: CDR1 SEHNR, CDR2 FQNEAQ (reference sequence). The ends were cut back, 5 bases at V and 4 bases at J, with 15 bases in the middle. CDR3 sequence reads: CASSPLARVYEQYF. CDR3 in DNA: TGTGCCAGCAGCCCCCTGGCCAGGGTTTACGAGCAGTACTTC.

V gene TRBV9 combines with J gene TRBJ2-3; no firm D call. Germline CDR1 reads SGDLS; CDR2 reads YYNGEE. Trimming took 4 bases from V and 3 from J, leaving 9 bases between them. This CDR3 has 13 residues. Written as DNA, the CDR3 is TGTGCCAGCAGCTCAAGACTGACAGATACGCAGTATTTT. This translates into CASSSRLTDTQYF.